Below, 17 T cell receptor beta chains from the same sample are listed, as sequenced in a study of blood T cell repertoires in COVID-19. Clones were sequenced by immunoSEQ multiplex PCR, and TCRdb holds only the in-frame ones, with some missing. The sample records under 300,000 clones, 88% being singletons. Sequenced: PBMCs or T cells enriched from blood (not recorded which). These receptors were taken from a woman under 40 who had recovered from COVID-19.

V is TRBV5-1 and J is TRBJ1-1; D gene ambiguous. Germline V gives CDR1 SGHRS, CDR2 YFSETQ. The CDR3 is 17 residues long. V was cut by 0 bases and J by 0 bases, with 15 bases left in between. CDR3 loop: CASSLGVAIKLNTEAFF. CDR3 nucleotides: TGCGCCAGCAGCTTGGGAGTAGCCATCAAACTGAACACTGAAGCTTTCTTT.

The J gene is TRBJ2-5, the V gene TRBV5-6; TRBD1 agrees at 9 bases. Germline trimming cut 4 bases from V and 5 bases from J; bases unmatched to any gene: 9. CDR3 length: 15 amino acids. Germline-derived CDR1 and CDR2 are SGHDT and YYEEEE. CDR3 protein: CASSLIGQGMETQYF. The CDR3 DNA is TGTGCCAGCAGCCTTATAGGACAGGGGATGGAGACCCAGTACTTC.

This chain uses TRBV4-1 with TRBJ1-2, with 8 nucleotides matching TRBD1. With V trimmed by 3 bases and J by 4 bases, 10 bases remained unmatched. The germline V gene encodes CDR1 MGHRA and CDR2 YSYEKL. The CDR3 is 16 amino acids. The DNA of the CDR3 is TGCGCCAGCAGCCAGCCACGGACAGGGCATTCCTATGGCTACACCTTC. It translates to CASSQPRTGHSYGYTF.

CDR3 protein: CASSQIISGTGNNSPLHF. The CDR3 DNA is TGCGCCAGCAGCCAAATCATATCTGGGACAGGGAATAATTCACCCCTCCACTTT. This chain links TRBV4-3 with TRBJ1-6; TRBD1 matches at 9 bases. The CDR3 sequence is 18 residues long. Germline lookup yields CDR1 LGHNA and CDR2 YSLEER. Trimming removed 2 bases from V and 5 bases from J; junction bases left unmatched: 10.

This clone was counted once. The rearrangement joins TRBV7-3 to TRBJ1-1; D is perhaps TRBD1 (5 bases). The germline V gene has CDR1 SGHTA and CDR2 FQGTGA. There are 14 residues in the CDR3. Trimming stripped 5 bases from V and 6 bases from J, with 16 bases between. In nucleotides, the CDR3 is TGTGCCAGCAGCACTAGTGGGGGGAAGGCTGAAGCTTTCTTT. This gives the protein CASSTSGGKAEAFF. Supplemented by reference TRBV7-3 and TRBJ1-1, the full variable domain reads GAGVSQTPSNKVTEKGKYVELRCDPISGHTALYWYRQSLGQGPEFLIYFQGTGAADDSGLPNDRFFAVRPEGSVSTLKIQRTERGDSAVYLCASSTSGGKAEAFFGQGTRLTVV.

The genes are TRBV5-4 and TRBJ2-2, with a weak D call TRBD1 (5 bases). V lost 1 base and J 5 bases, leaving 9 bases between the germline ends. The germline CDR1 and CDR2 sequences are SGHNT and YYREEE (reference sequence). The CDR3 is 14 residues long. CDR3 nucleotide sequence: TGTGCCAGCAGCTTGAGGCAGGGTACCGGGGAGCTGTTTTTT. Its translation is CASSLRQGTGELFF.

The rearrangement uses TRBV30 and TRBJ1-2; 7 positions match TRBD1. V gave up 4 bases and J gave up 7 bases; unmatched junction bases: 15. The V gene's germline CDR1 is GTSNPN and CDR2 SVGIG (reference sequence). The CDR3 runs to 15 residues. The CDR3 here is CAWNTEGARSSGYTF. Here the CDR3 DNA reads TGTGCCTGGAATACTGAGGGGGCCAGGTCCTCTGGCTACACCTTC.

The V and J genes are TRBV9 and TRBJ2-1; tentative D call: TRBD2 (6 bases). V was clipped by 4 bases and J by 9 bases, with 23 bases between them. The CDR3 consists of 16 residues. Germline V gene sequence: CDR1 SGDLS, CDR2 YYNGEE. The CDR3 protein is CASSSSLTGVKSEQFF. In DNA, the CDR3 is TGTGCCAGCAGCAGTTCCCTCACGGGAGTGAAAAGTGAGCAGTTCTTC.

J is TRBJ2-2 and V is TRBV10-2; 7 nucleotides align to TRBD2. The germline V gene has CDR1 WSHSY and CDR2 SAAADI. CDR3 length equals 17 residues. V shed 4 bases and J 3 bases; nucleotides not matched to a gene: 11. CDR3 bases: TGCGCCAGCAGTGCGGCCGTCGGACTAGGAGACACCGGGGAGCTGTTTTTT. Protein product: CASSAAVGLGDTGELFF.

This clone was found a few times. The chain recombines TRBV4-3 with TRBJ2-2; the match to TRBD2 covers 9 bases. Germline-derived CDR1 and CDR2 are LGHNA and YSLEER. The CDR3 spans 15 residues. V lost 4 bases and J lost 6; bases outside the gene matches: 6. CDR3: CASSLRLADPGELFF. In DNA form, the CDR3 reads TGCGCCAGCAGCCTCCGACTAGCGGACCCCGGGGAGCTGTTTTTT.

In this sample, this clone turned up once. The rearrangement joins TRBV4-1 to TRBJ2-1; the match to TRBD2 covers 10 bases. Losses at the gene ends were 6 bases for V and 3 bases for J; bases not matched to a gene: 11. CDR1 and CDR2 from the germline V gene are MGHRA and YSYEKL. CDR3 length: 17 amino acids. The CDR3 region has the DNA TGCGCCAGCAGACTTACCCCAATAGCGGGAGGCTACAATGAGCAGTTCTTC. It codes for CASRLTPIAGGYNEQFF.

The chain links TRBV27 to TRBJ2-7; tentative D call: TRBD2 (5 bases). Germline V CDR1 and CDR2: MNHEY, SMNVEV (reference sequence). The CDR3 sequence is 13 residues long. The ends were cut back, 6 bases at V and 2 bases at J, with 11 bases in the middle. Here the CDR3 reads CASRRGGTYEQYF. In nucleotides, the CDR3 is TGTGCCAGCAGACGCGGAGGCACCTACGAGCAGTACTTC.

The chain links TRBV2 to TRBJ1-1; maybe TRBD1 (5 bases). The CDR3 is 11 amino acids. Trimming removed 4 bases from V and 8 bases from J, with 8 bases in between. Per the germline V gene, CDR1 is SNHLY and CDR2 is FYNNEI. CDR3 in amino acids: CASSGNREAFF. Here the CDR3 DNA reads TGTGCCAGCAGTGGCAACAGGGAAGCTTTCTTT.

The chain links TRBV6-2 or TRBV6-3 to TRBJ2-7; 7 bases agree with TRBD1. J gave up 3 bases and V 6 bases, and 8 bases lay outside the gene matches. Germline V gene lookup returns CDR1 MNHEY and CDR2 SVGEGT. The CDR3 extends over 14 amino acids. The CDR3 protein is CASSLDRVLYEQYF. Written as DNA, the CDR3 is TGTGCCAGCAGCCTTGACAGGGTTCTCTACGAGCAGTACTTC.

The chain uses TRBV5-6 and TRBJ1-1; D is undetermined. Trimming pared 1 base from V and 0 bases from J, leaving 13 bases between. The germline V gene has CDR1 SGHDT and CDR2 YYEEEE. The CDR3 has 16 residues. The CDR3 nucleotides are TGTGCCAGCAGCTTGTACACACAGAGTCTGAACACTGAAGCTTTCTTT. This gives the protein CASSLYTQSLNTEAFF.

Here the CDR3 DNA reads TGTGCCAGTACCCCTCTTTTCAGGGGTGGCAATCAGCCCCAGCATTTT. Its protein product is CASTPLFRGGNQPQHF. The V and J genes are TRBV19 and TRBJ1-5, with D possibly matching TRBD1 (6 bases). The CDR3 has 16 amino acids. Germline CDR1 reads LNHDA; CDR2 reads SQIVND (reference sequence). V was trimmed by 7 bases and J by 2 bases, leaving 18 bases between them.

The V call is TRBV5-1, the J call TRBJ1-6, with 8 bases matching TRBD1. After removal of 3 bases from V and 7 bases from J, the junction contained 18 bases not matched to a gene. Germline V gene sequence: CDR1 SGHRS, CDR2 YFSETQ. The CDR3 loop spans 19 amino acids. CDR3 in amino acids: CASSSRPSSGDRFNSPLHF. CDR3 nucleotide sequence: TGCGCCAGCAGCTCCCGCCCTTCCTCGGGGGACAGGTTCAATTCACCCCTCCACTTT.